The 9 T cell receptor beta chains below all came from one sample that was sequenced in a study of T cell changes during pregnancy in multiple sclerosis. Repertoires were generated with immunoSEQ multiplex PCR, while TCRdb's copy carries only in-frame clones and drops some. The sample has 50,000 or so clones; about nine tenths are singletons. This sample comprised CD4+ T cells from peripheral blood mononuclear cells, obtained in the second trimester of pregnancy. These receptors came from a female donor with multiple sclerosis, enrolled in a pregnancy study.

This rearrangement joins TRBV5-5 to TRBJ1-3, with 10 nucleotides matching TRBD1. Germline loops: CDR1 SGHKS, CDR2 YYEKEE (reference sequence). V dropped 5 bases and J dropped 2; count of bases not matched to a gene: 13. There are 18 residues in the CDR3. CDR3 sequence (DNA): TGTGCCAGCAGTTTAGGGTTACCGGGACAGGGGACTGGAAACACCATATATTTT. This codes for CASSLGLPGQGTGNTIYF.

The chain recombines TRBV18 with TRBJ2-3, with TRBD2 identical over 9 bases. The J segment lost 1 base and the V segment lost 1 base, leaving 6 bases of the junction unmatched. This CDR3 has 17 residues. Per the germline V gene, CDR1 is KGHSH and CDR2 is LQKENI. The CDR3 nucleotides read TGTGCCAGCTCACCACTGTCGATAGCGGGGGGCACAGATACGCAGTATTTT. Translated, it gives CASSPLSIAGGTDTQYF.

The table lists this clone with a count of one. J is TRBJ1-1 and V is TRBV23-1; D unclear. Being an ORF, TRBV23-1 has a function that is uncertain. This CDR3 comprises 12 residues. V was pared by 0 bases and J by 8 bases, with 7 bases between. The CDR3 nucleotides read TGCGCCAGCAGTCAATCATGCAGGGAAGCTTTCTTT. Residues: CASSQSCREAFF.

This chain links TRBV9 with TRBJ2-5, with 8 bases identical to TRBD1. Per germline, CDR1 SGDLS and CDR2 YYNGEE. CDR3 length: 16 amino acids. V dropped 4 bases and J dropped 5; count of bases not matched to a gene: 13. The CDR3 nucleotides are TGTGCCAGCAGCCCCTCGCAGGGGGCGGAAGGGGAGACCCAGTACTTC. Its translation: CASSPSQGAEGETQYF.

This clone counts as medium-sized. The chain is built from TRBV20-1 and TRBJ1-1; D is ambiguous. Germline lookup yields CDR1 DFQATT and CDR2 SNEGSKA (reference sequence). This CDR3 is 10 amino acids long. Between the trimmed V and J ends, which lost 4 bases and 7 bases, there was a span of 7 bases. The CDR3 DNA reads TGCAGTGCTAATGGCGGTGAAGCTTTCTTT. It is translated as CSANGGEAFF.

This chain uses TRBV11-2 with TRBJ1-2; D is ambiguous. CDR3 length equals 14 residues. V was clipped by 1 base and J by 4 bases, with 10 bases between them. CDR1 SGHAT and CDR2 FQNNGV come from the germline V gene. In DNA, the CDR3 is TGTGCCAGCAGCTTAGGAGACACGACCTATGGCTACACCTTC. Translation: CASSLGDTTYGYTF. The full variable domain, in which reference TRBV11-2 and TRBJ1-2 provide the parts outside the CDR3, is EAGVAQSPRYKIIEKRQSVAFWCNPISGHATLYWYQQILGQGPKLLIQFQNNGVVDDSQLPKDRFSAERLKGVDSTLKIQPAKLEDSAVYLCASSLGDTTYGYTFGSGTRLTVV.

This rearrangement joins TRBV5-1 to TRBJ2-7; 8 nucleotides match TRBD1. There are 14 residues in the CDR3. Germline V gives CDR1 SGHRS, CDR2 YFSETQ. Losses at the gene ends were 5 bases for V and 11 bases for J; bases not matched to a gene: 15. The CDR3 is CASRKGGQETSKYF. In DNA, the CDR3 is TGCGCCAGCAGGAAGGGGGGACAGGAGACTTCTAAGTACTTC.

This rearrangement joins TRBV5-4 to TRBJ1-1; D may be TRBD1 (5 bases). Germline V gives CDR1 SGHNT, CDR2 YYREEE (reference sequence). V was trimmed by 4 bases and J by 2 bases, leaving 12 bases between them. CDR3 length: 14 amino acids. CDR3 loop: CASSAYRQNTEAFF. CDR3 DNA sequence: TGTGCCAGCAGCGCCTACAGGCAAAACACTGAAGCTTTCTTT.

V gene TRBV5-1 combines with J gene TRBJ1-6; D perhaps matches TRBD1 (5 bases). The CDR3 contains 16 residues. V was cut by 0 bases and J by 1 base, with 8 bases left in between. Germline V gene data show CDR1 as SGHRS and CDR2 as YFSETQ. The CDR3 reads CASSLDAGSYNSPLHF. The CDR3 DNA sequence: TGCGCCAGCAGCTTGGATGCAGGGTCCTATAATTCACCCCTCCACTTT.